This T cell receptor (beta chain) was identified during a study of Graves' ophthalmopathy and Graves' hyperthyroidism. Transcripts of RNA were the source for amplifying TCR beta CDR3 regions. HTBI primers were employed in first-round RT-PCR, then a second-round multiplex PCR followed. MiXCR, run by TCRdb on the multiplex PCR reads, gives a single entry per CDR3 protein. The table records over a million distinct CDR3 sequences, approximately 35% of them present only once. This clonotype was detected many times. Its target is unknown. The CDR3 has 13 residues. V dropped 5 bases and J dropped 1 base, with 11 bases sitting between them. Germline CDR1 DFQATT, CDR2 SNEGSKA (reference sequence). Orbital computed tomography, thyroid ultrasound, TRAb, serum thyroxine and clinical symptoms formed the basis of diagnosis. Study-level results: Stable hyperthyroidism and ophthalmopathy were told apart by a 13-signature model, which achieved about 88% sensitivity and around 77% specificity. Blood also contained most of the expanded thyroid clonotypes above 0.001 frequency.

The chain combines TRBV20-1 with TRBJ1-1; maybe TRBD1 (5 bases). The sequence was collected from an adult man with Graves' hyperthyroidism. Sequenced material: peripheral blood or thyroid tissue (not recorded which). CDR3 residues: CSAVGPPNTEAFF. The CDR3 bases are TGCAGTGCTGTGGGACCGCCGAACACTGAAGCTTTCTTT.